A selection of T cell receptor beta chains follows, all from one sample in a study of OX40 agonist ivuxolimab in advanced cancers. Using immunoSEQ multiplex PCR, the repertoire was profiled, and TCRdb retains in-frame clones only, with some absent. The sample lists roughly 77,000 clones, about nine tenths seen once, with 0.6% to 0.7% in the top ten. The source material was CD4+ or CD8+ T cells sorted from blood, sampled in a trial of the OX40 agonist ivuxolimab. Source of these receptors: an adult with an advanced solid tumor such as melanoma, head and neck, liver or kidney cancer. Both conserved end residues are part of each CDR3. Each record gives: J gene, D gene, clone size, V gene, CDR3 protein, CDR3 DNA. A D gene is named only where the DNA matches it firmly. Size tells how often a clone was seen (once, few, many) or the class of an expanded clone, and some rows leave it out.

j_call: TRBJ1-2
d_call: TRBD1
clone_size: NA
v_call: TRBV30
cdr3_aa: CAWSVTRGDGYTF
cdr3_nt: TGTGCCTGGAGTGTAACCAGGGGGGATGGCTACACCTTC

j_call: TRBJ2-7
d_call: NA
clone_size: NA
v_call: TRBV20-1
cdr3_aa: CSARQDYEQYF
cdr3_nt: TGCAGTGCTAGACAGGACTACGAGCAGTACTTC

j_call: TRBJ2-7
d_call: TRBD1
clone_size: NA
v_call: TRBV5-8
cdr3_aa: CASSGRQGAYEQYF
cdr3_nt: TGTGCCAGCAGCGGGAGGCAGGGGGCATACGAGCAGTACTTC

j_call: TRBJ1-1
d_call: NA
clone_size: NA
v_call: TRBV14
cdr3_aa: CASSFTTVAAFF
cdr3_nt: TGTGCCAGCAGCTTTACGACAGTTGCAGCTTTCTTT

j_call: TRBJ1-1
d_call: NA
clone_size: NA
v_call: TRBV2
cdr3_aa: CASSERANTEAFF
cdr3_nt: TGTGCCAGCAGTGAAAGGGCGAACACTGAAGCTTTCTTT

j_call: TRBJ1-5
d_call: NA
clone_size: once
v_call: TRBV6-1
cdr3_aa: CASSTDSPYQPQHF
cdr3_nt: TGTGCCAGCAGTACGGACAGTCCCTATCAGCCCCAGCATTTT

j_call: TRBJ2-3
d_call: NA
clone_size: NA
v_call: TRBV9
cdr3_aa: CASSAPGLGVDTQYF
cdr3_nt: TGTGCCAGCAGCGCCCCGGGACTTGGAGTCGATACGCAGTATTTT

j_call: TRBJ2-5
d_call: NA
clone_size: NA
v_call: TRBV29-1
cdr3_aa: CSAQGRGRAQYF
cdr3_nt: TGCAGCGCCCAAGGCAGGGGCCGGGCCCAGTACTTC

j_call: TRBJ1-2
d_call: NA
clone_size: NA
v_call: TRBV7-3
cdr3_aa: CASSLSPFGAGGYTF
cdr3_nt: TGTGCCAGCAGCTTAAGCCCCTTCGGCGCGGGTGGCTACACCTTC

j_call: TRBJ1-3
d_call: TRBD1
clone_size: NA
v_call: TRBV2
cdr3_aa: CASSAWTGGSGNTIYF
cdr3_nt: TGTGCCAGCAGTGCCTGGACAGGGGGCTCTGGAAACACCATATATTTT

j_call: TRBJ1-1
d_call: NA
clone_size: NA
v_call: TRBV7-3
cdr3_aa: CASSLGEMNTEAFF
cdr3_nt: TGTGCCAGCAGCTTAGGGGAAATGAACACTGAAGCTTTCTTT

j_call: TRBJ2-1
d_call: NA
clone_size: NA
v_call: TRBV7-9
cdr3_aa: CASSAYNEQFF
cdr3_nt: TGTGCCAGCAGCGCTTACAATGAGCAGTTCTTC

j_call: TRBJ1-6
d_call: NA
clone_size: NA
v_call: TRBV9
cdr3_aa: CARSGEKDSGYNSPLHF
cdr3_nt: TGTGCCCGCAGTGGGGAGAAGGACAGTGGGTATAATTCACCCCTCCACTTT

j_call: TRBJ1-2
d_call: NA
clone_size: NA
v_call: TRBV6-5
cdr3_aa: CASSSNGDNHYGYTF
cdr3_nt: TGTGCCAGCAGTTCCAACGGGGACAATCACTATGGCTACACCTTC

j_call: TRBJ2-7
d_call: NA
clone_size: NA
v_call: TRBV18
cdr3_aa: CASSPLTAASTYEQYF
cdr3_nt: TGTGCCAGCTCACCACTTACAGCGGCCTCAACCTACGAGCAGTACTTC

j_call: TRBJ1-6
d_call: NA
clone_size: NA
v_call: TRBV7-2
cdr3_aa: CASSSHPESPLHF
cdr3_nt: TGTGCCAGCAGCTCCCACCCAGAGTCACCCCTCCACTTT

j_call: TRBJ2-1
d_call: TRBD2
clone_size: once
v_call: TRBV5-4
cdr3_aa: CASSLAGGGLNEQFF
cdr3_nt: TGTGCCAGCAGCTTGGCGGGCGGGGGGTTAAATGAGCAGTTCTTC

j_call: TRBJ1-1
d_call: TRBD1
clone_size: NA
v_call: TRBV10-1
cdr3_aa: CASSPGGSDTEAFF
cdr3_nt: TGCGCCAGCAGCCCAGGGGGCTCGGACACTGAAGCTTTCTTT

j_call: TRBJ2-5
d_call: NA
clone_size: NA
v_call: TRBV18
cdr3_aa: CASSPPARETQYF
cdr3_nt: TGTGCCAGCTCACCACCTGCCCGTGAGACCCAGTACTTC

j_call: TRBJ2-5
d_call: TRBD1
clone_size: once
v_call: TRBV30
cdr3_aa: CAWTKGQPQETQYF
cdr3_nt: TGTGCCTGGACGAAGGGACAGCCTCAAGAGACCCAGTACTTC

j_call: TRBJ2-2
d_call: TRBD1
clone_size: NA
v_call: TRBV5-1
cdr3_aa: CASSASDRGSGELFF
cdr3_nt: TGCGCCAGCAGCGCGTCGGACAGGGGGTCCGGGGAGCTGTTTTTT

j_call: TRBJ2-1
d_call: NA
clone_size: NA
v_call: TRBV19
cdr3_aa: CANGLAGRYNEQFFGPGRLF
cdr3_nt: NA

j_call: TRBJ2-1
d_call: NA
clone_size: NA
v_call: TRBV29-1
cdr3_aa: CSVGEWGYEQFF
cdr3_nt: TGCAGCGTTGGGGAGTGGGGCTATGAGCAGTTCTTC

j_call: TRBJ1-5
d_call: NA
clone_size: NA
v_call: TRBV19
cdr3_aa: CASSIRQHLNQPQHF
cdr3_nt: TGTGCCAGTAGTATCCGACAGCATTTGAATCAGCCCCAGCATTTT

j_call: TRBJ1-1
d_call: TRBD1
clone_size: NA
v_call: TRBV13
cdr3_aa: CASSAGTGRTEAFF
cdr3_nt: TGTGCCAGCAGCGCCGGGACAGGGAGGACTGAAGCTTTCTTT

j_call: TRBJ2-5
d_call: TRBD2
clone_size: NA
v_call: TRBV9
cdr3_aa: CASSVGASGGSQETQYF
cdr3_nt: TGTGCCAGCAGCGTAGGCGCTAGCGGGGGGTCACAAGAGACCCAGTACTTC

j_call: TRBJ2-1
d_call: NA
clone_size: NA
v_call: TRBV10-2
cdr3_aa: CASSETGSSYNEQFF
cdr3_nt: TGCGCCAGCAGTGAGACCGGGAGCTCCTACAATGAGCAGTTCTTC

j_call: TRBJ2-3
d_call: NA
clone_size: NA
v_call: TRBV30
cdr3_aa: CAPDTQYF
cdr3_nt: TGTGCCCCAGATACGCAGTATTTT

j_call: TRBJ2-1
d_call: TRBD1
clone_size: once
v_call: TRBV7-9
cdr3_aa: CASSLPGTGYNEQFF
cdr3_nt: TGTGCCAGCAGCCTCCCGGGGACAGGGTACAATGAGCAGTTCTTC

j_call: TRBJ2-2
d_call: TRBD2
clone_size: NA
v_call: TRBV18
cdr3_aa: CASCSGLADTGELFF
cdr3_nt: TGTGCCAGCTGCTCGGGACTAGCGGACACCGGGGAGCTGTTTTTT

j_call: TRBJ2-3
d_call: TRBD2
clone_size: NA
v_call: TRBV2
cdr3_aa: CASTLRTSGSSDTQYF
cdr3_nt: TGTGCCAGCACTCTGAGGACTAGCGGGAGTTCAGATACGCAGTATTTT

j_call: TRBJ2-7
d_call: TRBD2
clone_size: once
v_call: TRBV6-6
cdr3_aa: CASSLAGEADEQYF
cdr3_nt: TGTGCCAGCAGCCTAGCGGGAGAGGCTGACGAGCAGTACTTC

j_call: TRBJ2-6
d_call: NA
clone_size: NA
v_call: TRBV29-1
cdr3_aa: CSVELGGANVLTF
cdr3_nt: TGCAGCGTTGAATTAGGTGGGGCCAACGTCCTGACTTTC

j_call: TRBJ2-7
d_call: NA
clone_size: NA
v_call: TRBV7-8
cdr3_aa: CASSLGVVGEQYF
cdr3_nt: TGTGCCAGCAGCTTAGGCGTGGTCGGCGAGCAGTACTTC

j_call: TRBJ2-7
d_call: TRBD2
clone_size: NA
v_call: TRBV6-5
cdr3_aa: CASSLAGGMIEQYF
cdr3_nt: TGTGCCAGCAGTCTAGCGGGTGGTATGATCGAGCAGTACTTC

j_call: TRBJ2-1
d_call: NA
clone_size: NA
v_call: TRBV5-1
cdr3_aa: CASSSGGPSYNEQFF
cdr3_nt: TGCGCCAGCAGCTCTGGAGGGCCCTCCTACAATGAGCAGTTCTTC

j_call: TRBJ2-7
d_call: TRBD2
clone_size: NA
v_call: TRBV7-9
cdr3_aa: CASNPATSGSLHEQYF
cdr3_nt: TGTGCCAGCAACCCCGCGACTAGCGGGAGCCTACACGAGCAGTACTTC

j_call: TRBJ1-1
d_call: TRBD1
clone_size: NA
v_call: TRBV9
cdr3_aa: CASSVGTGVAEAFF
cdr3_nt: TGTGCCAGCAGCGTAGGGACAGGGGTCGCTGAAGCTTTCTTT

j_call: TRBJ2-4
d_call: TRBD2
clone_size: NA
v_call: TRBV12-5
cdr3_aa: CASGLKAGTPPNIQYF
cdr3_nt: TGTGCTAGTGGTTTGAAAGCGGGAACCCCCCCTAACATTCAGTACTTC

j_call: TRBJ2-2
d_call: NA
clone_size: NA
v_call: TRBV7-3
cdr3_aa: CASSLTGTGELFF
cdr3_nt: TGTGCCAGCAGCCTAACCGGGACCGGGGAGCTGTTTTTT

j_call: TRBJ2-3
d_call: NA
clone_size: NA
v_call: TRBV15
cdr3_aa: CATRPGRGRTDTQYF
cdr3_nt: TGTGCCACCAGGCCGGGGCGAGGTAGGACAGATACGCAGTATTTT

j_call: TRBJ2-1
d_call: NA
clone_size: NA
v_call: TRBV7-9
cdr3_aa: CASSLAGATPHNEQFF
cdr3_nt: TGTGCCAGCAGCTTAGCGGGAGCCACCCCCCACAATGAGCAGTTCTTC

j_call: TRBJ2-7
d_call: NA
clone_size: once
v_call: TRBV6-1
cdr3_aa: CASSEAHRGAYEQYF
cdr3_nt: TGTGCCAGCAGTGAAGCCCACCGGGGAGCCTACGAGCAGTACTTC

j_call: TRBJ2-2
d_call: TRBD1
clone_size: NA
v_call: TRBV5-1
cdr3_aa: CASSFGTENTGELFF
cdr3_nt: TGCGCCAGCAGCTTTGGGACAGAGAACACCGGGGAGCTGTTTTTT

j_call: TRBJ1-2
d_call: NA
clone_size: NA
v_call: TRBV30
cdr3_aa: CAWSVRGDYGYTF
cdr3_nt: TGTGCCTGGAGTGTTCGGGGAGACTATGGCTACACCTTC